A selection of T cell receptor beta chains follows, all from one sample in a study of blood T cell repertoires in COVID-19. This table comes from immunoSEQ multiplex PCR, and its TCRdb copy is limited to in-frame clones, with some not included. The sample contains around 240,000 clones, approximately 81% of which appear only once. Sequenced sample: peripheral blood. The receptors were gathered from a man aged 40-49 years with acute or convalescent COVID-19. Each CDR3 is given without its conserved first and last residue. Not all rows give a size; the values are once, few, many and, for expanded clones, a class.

CDR3 protein: AISESGGTEAF; clone size: few; J gene: TRBJ1-1; V gene: TRBV10-3
CDR3 protein: ASSYSGSGNTIY; clone size: NA; J gene: TRBJ1-3; V gene: TRBV6-2/TRBV6-3
CDR3 protein: ASSLSFGGLTEAF; clone size: NA; J gene: TRBJ1-1; V gene: TRBV27
CDR3 protein: ASSYGTGLVTEAF; clone size: NA; J gene: TRBJ1-1; V gene: TRBV3-1/TRBV3-2
CDR3 protein: AIQGGGYNEQF; clone size: NA; J gene: TRBJ2-1; V gene: TRBV12-3/TRBV12-4
CDR3 protein: ASSQTGREQF; clone size: NA; J gene: TRBJ2-1; V gene: TRBV7-8
CDR3 protein: AISEAGFDGELF; clone size: NA; J gene: TRBJ2-2; V gene: TRBV10-3
CDR3 protein: ASRPTGPNSPLH; clone size: few; J gene: TRBJ1-6; V gene: TRBV7-9
CDR3 protein: ASSHAGTGDNSGNTIY; clone size: NA; J gene: TRBJ1-3; V gene: TRBV4-1
CDR3 protein: ASSLDGGAWNIQY; clone size: NA; J gene: TRBJ2-4; V gene: TRBV5-1
CDR3 protein: SASGSGQGSGNTIY; clone size: NA; J gene: TRBJ1-3; V gene: TRBV20-1
CDR3 protein: ASSLTGMGSPLH; clone size: NA; J gene: TRBJ1-6; V gene: TRBV7-3
CDR3 protein: ASSLADSNQPQH; clone size: NA; J gene: TRBJ1-5; V gene: TRBV4-1
CDR3 protein: ASSQGPRGGITEAF; clone size: NA; J gene: TRBJ1-1; V gene: TRBV4-2
CDR3 protein: ASSETGQGSSPLH; clone size: few; J gene: TRBJ1-6; V gene: TRBV2
CDR3 protein: ASSSGITNYGYT; clone size: NA; J gene: TRBJ1-2; V gene: TRBV5-4
CDR3 protein: ASSFRVPGNTIY; clone size: once; J gene: TRBJ1-3; V gene: TRBV28
CDR3 protein: ASSSGRDWDEQF; clone size: NA; J gene: TRBJ2-1; V gene: TRBV7-2
CDR3 protein: ASSFRNSPLH; clone size: once; J gene: TRBJ1-6; V gene: TRBV28
CDR3 protein: ASSQREDSGELF; clone size: NA; J gene: TRBJ2-2; V gene: TRBV4-2
CDR3 protein: ASSLGRDYGYT; clone size: NA; J gene: TRBJ1-2; V gene: TRBV6-2/TRBV6-3
CDR3 protein: ASSIMQGAHEQF; clone size: NA; J gene: TRBJ2-1; V gene: TRBV25-1
CDR3 protein: ASSPRGGKNEKLF; clone size: once; J gene: TRBJ1-4; V gene: TRBV7-2
CDR3 protein: ASSLALVGSTEAF; clone size: NA; J gene: TRBJ1-1; V gene: TRBV5-1
CDR3 protein: ASRARDRVWEQY; clone size: NA; J gene: TRBJ2-7; V gene: TRBV25-1
CDR3 protein: ASNGWPQY; clone size: NA; J gene: TRBJ2-3; V gene: TRBV2
CDR3 protein: ASIPTINSPLH; clone size: NA; J gene: TRBJ1-6; V gene: TRBV6-5
CDR3 protein: ASSDDRGVVRGNQPQH; clone size: NA; J gene: TRBJ1-5; V gene: TRBV2
CDR3 protein: ASSPLGTGTRGDTEAF; clone size: once; J gene: TRBJ1-1; V gene: TRBV18
CDR3 protein: ASSFAPSDRNEQF; clone size: NA; J gene: TRBJ2-1; V gene: TRBV5-4
CDR3 protein: ATSDTNLFNEQF; clone size: NA; J gene: TRBJ2-1; V gene: TRBV24-1
CDR3 protein: ASSSGLRDSSSYNEQF; clone size: NA; J gene: TRBJ2-1; V gene: TRBV7-9
CDR3 protein: ASSWRGNTIY; clone size: NA; J gene: TRBJ1-3; V gene: TRBV28
CDR3 protein: ASSPPQGDYTGELF; clone size: NA; J gene: TRBJ2-2; V gene: TRBV18
CDR3 protein: AWSTPGSSNQPQH; clone size: NA; J gene: TRBJ1-5; V gene: TRBV30
CDR3 protein: ASSLFQGGNSPLH; clone size: few; J gene: TRBJ1-6; V gene: TRBV27
CDR3 protein: ASSWGQGDYEQY; clone size: NA; J gene: TRBJ2-7; V gene: TRBV3-1/TRBV3-2
CDR3 protein: ASSLASPGGTFNSPLH; clone size: NA; J gene: TRBJ1-6; V gene: TRBV7-2
CDR3 protein: ASSGLRTGGDEQF; clone size: once; J gene: TRBJ2-1; V gene: TRBV19
CDR3 protein: ASSLGAVNTGELF; clone size: NA; J gene: TRBJ2-2; V gene: TRBV7-3
CDR3 protein: ASSLDPGNTEAF; clone size: NA; J gene: TRBJ1-1; V gene: TRBV7-2
CDR3 protein: ASSLVGGSSYNEQF; clone size: NA; J gene: TRBJ2-1; V gene: TRBV5-1
CDR3 protein: ASTELAAGELF; clone size: NA; J gene: TRBJ2-2; V gene: TRBV5-6
CDR3 protein: ATGRIGAIYTGELF; clone size: NA; J gene: TRBJ2-2; V gene: TRBV19
CDR3 protein: ACSKGQGAEAF; clone size: NA; J gene: TRBJ1-1; V gene: TRBV30
CDR3 protein: SASILGLAHDI; clone size: once; J gene: TRBJ2-1; V gene: TRBV20-1
CDR3 protein: ASSLSGTSALNEQF; clone size: NA; J gene: TRBJ2-1; V gene: TRBV7-9
CDR3 protein: ASSEAGGNQPQH; clone size: NA; J gene: TRBJ1-5; V gene: TRBV6-1
CDR3 protein: ASSIGDRVDQPQH; clone size: NA; J gene: TRBJ1-5; V gene: TRBV19
CDR3 protein: ASSLGAGGLDTQY; clone size: NA; J gene: TRBJ2-3; V gene: TRBV7-3
CDR3 protein: SVGALTEAF; clone size: NA; J gene: TRBJ1-1; V gene: TRBV29-1